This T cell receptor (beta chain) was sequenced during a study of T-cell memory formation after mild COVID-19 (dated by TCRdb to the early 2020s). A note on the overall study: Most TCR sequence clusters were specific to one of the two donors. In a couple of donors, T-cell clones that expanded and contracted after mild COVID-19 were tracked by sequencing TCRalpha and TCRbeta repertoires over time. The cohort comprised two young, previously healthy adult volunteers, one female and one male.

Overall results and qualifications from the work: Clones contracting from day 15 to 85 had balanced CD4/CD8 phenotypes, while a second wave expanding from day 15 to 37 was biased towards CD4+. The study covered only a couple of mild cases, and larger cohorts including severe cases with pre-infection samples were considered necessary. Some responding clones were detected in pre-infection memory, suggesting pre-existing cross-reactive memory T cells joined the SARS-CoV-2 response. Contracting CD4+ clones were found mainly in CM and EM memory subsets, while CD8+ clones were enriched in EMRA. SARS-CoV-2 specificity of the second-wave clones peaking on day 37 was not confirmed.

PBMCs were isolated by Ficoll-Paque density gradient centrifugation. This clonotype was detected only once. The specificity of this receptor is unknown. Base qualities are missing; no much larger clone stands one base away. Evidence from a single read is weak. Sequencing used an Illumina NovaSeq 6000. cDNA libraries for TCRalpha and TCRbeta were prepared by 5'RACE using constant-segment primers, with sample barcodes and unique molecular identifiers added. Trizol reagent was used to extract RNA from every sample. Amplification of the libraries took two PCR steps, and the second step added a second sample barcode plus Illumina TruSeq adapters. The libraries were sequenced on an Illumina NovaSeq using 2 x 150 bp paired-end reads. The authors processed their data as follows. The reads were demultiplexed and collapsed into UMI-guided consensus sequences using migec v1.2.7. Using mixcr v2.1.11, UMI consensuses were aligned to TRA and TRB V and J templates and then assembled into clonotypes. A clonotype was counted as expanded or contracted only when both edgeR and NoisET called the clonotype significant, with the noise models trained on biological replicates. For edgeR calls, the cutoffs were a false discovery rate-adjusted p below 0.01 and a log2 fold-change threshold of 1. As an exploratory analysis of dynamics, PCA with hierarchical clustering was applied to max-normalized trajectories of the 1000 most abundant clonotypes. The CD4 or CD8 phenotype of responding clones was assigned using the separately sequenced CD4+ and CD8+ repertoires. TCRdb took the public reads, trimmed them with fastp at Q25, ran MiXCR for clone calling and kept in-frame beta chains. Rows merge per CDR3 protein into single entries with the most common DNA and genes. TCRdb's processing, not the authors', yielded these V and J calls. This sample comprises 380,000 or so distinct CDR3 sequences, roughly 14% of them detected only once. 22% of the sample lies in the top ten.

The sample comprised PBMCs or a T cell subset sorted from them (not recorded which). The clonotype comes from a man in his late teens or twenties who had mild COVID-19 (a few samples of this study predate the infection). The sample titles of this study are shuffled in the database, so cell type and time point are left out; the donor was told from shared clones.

This receptor has the CDR3 CASSILGGTGELFF. The DNA is TGTGCCAGCAGCATTCTAGGAGGGACCGGGGAGCTGTTTTTT. This sequence uses TRBV27 and TRBJ2-2; TRBD2 is possibly the D segment (6 matching bases). CDR1 and CDR2 are read off the germline V gene (reference sequence) as MNHEY and SMNVEV. The CDR3 spans 14 residues, from the cysteine through the phenylalanine. The CDR3 DNA has 42 bases and is translated from base 1. Trimming takes 6 bases from V and 5 bases from J, and the germline ends sit 13 bases apart.